This T cell receptor beta chain was identified in a study of blood T cell repertoires in COVID-19. About the research overall: Researchers got acute and convalescent COVID-19 samples from the United States, Italy and Spain. Nucleic acid was either cDNA or gDNA, and it came from T cells, B-cell-depleted T cells, or PBMCs.

In the source study's methods: Cell counts per sample came from amplifying reference gene primers. Repertoires were generated with immunoSEQ multiplex PCR, while TCRdb's copy carries only in-frame clones and drops some. The V and J calls and clone size were taken over from that table, and D and trimming were inferred from the DNA. In the table there are 120,000 or so clones, over 60% of which are singletons. This clone has a single count. Germline values: CDR1 SGHNT, CDR2 YYREEE (reference sequence). Between the trimmed V and J ends, which lost 2 bases and 7 bases, there was a span of 9 bases. The CDR3 runs 13 residues.

The sequence was collected from a man between 40 and 49 years old with active or convalescent COVID-19. The gene calls are TRBV5-4 and TRBJ2-2; unclear D gene. The sequenced sample consisted of peripheral blood. The CDR3 sequence is CASSFYQFGELFF. CDR3 nucleotides: TGTGCCAGCAGCTTTTACCAGTTCGGGGAGCTGTTTTTT. Full variable domain (rest looked up from reference TRBV5-4 and TRBJ2-2): ETGVTQSPTHLIKTRGQQVTLRCSSQSGHNTVSWYQQALGQGPQFIFQYYREEENGRGNFPPRFSGLQFPNYSSELNVNALELDDSALYLCASSFYQFGELFFGEGSRLTVL.